The 25 T cell receptor beta chains below all came from one sample that was sequenced in a study of T cells in Graves' hyperthyroidism and ophthalmopathy. There were TCR beta CDR3 regions amplified from RNA transcripts. HTBI primers drove first-round RT-PCR of the TCR CDR3. In TCRdb, the multiplex PCR reads were re-called with MiXCR into one record per CDR3 protein. The table lists 500,000 to 650,000 distinct CDR3 sequences, less than 15% of them singletons, with roughly 14% in the top ten. What was sequenced was blood. These receptors were obtained from a woman in her 40s with Graves' hyperthyroidism.

This clonotype was detected a few times. V gene TRBV7-9 combines with J gene TRBJ2-3; 10 positions agree with TRBD2. V was pared by 5 bases and J by 3 bases, with 2 bases of the junction left unmatched. Germline values: CDR1 SEHNR, CDR2 FQNEAQ (reference sequence). CDR3 length: 14 amino acids. The CDR3 loop is CASSGSGRTDTQYF. The CDR3 nucleotides read TGTGCCAGCAGCGGTAGCGGGAGGACAGATACGCAGTATTTT.

The table lists this clonotype with many counts. This chain connects TRBV5-1 to TRBJ2-7; D unclear. Per germline, CDR1 SGHRS and CDR2 YFSETQ. V dropped 1 base and J dropped 5 bases, with 10 bases sitting between them. The CDR3 extends over 13 amino acids. CDR3 sequence (DNA): TGCGCCAGCAGCTTGAGGTATGGTGACGAGCAGTACTTC. Residues: CASSLRYGDEQYF.

This clonotype has at least ten counts. CDR3 region: CSAKDRQGGFYEQYF. The CDR3, as DNA: TGCAGCGCCAAGGACCGACAGGGGGGATTCTACGAGCAGTACTTC. The rearrangement joins TRBV20-1 to TRBJ2-7; 9 bases are a match to TRBD1. Germline V gene data show CDR1 as DFQATT and CDR2 as SNEGSKA (reference sequence). CDR3 size: 15 residues.

In this sample, this clonotype turned up a few times. J is TRBJ1-1 and V is TRBV12-5; 8 nucleotides agree with TRBD1. J lost 1 base, V lost 1 base, and 2 bases had no gene match. CDR3 length: 15 residues. Per the germline V gene, CDR1 is LGHNT and CDR2 is FRNRAP. The CDR3 DNA sequence: TGTGCTAGTGGTTTGGGGACAGGGACGAACACTGAAGCTTTCTTT. It translates to CASGLGTGTNTEAFF.

The V gene is TRBV5-1, the J gene TRBJ2-7, with TRBD2 matching over 9 bases. V lost 4 bases, J lost 3 bases, and 14 bases stayed unmatched. In germline, CDR1 is SGHRS, CDR2 YFSETQ. The CDR3 covers 17 residues. The CDR3 nucleotides are TGCGCCAGCAGCCCCGGGACTAGCACCGCGAGGGGCTACGAGCAGTACTTC. Translation gives CASSPGTSTARGYEQYF.

This clonotype was observed at least ten times. The CDR3 region has the DNA TGCGCCAGCAGCTTGGGACAGGGTATGGATGAAGCTTTCTTT. It encodes CASSLGQGMDEAFF. The V call is TRBV5-1, the J call TRBJ1-1, with TRBD1 matching 7 bases. V lost 0 bases, J lost 7 bases, and 6 bases stayed unmatched. From germline, CDR1 is SGHRS and CDR2 YFSETQ. This CDR3 is 14 amino acids long. The full variable domain, rest sourced from reference TRBV5-1 and TRBJ1-1, is KAGVTQTPRYLIKTRGQQVTLSCSPISGHRSVSWYQQTPGQGLQFLFEYFSETQRNKGNFPGRFSGRQFSNSRSEMNVSTLELGDSALYLCASSLGQGMDEAFFGQGTRLTVV.

The rearrangement joins TRBV10-1 to TRBJ2-7; 8 nucleotides align to TRBD2. This CDR3 spans 15 amino acids. The V gene's germline CDR1 is WNHNN and CDR2 SYGVQD (reference sequence). The V segment lost 3 bases and the J segment 1 base; nucleotides outside the gene matches: 5. CDR3 nucleotide sequence: TGCGCCAGCAGTGATCCGGCGGGAGGTTCCTACGAGCAGTACTTC. This encodes CASSDPAGGSYEQYF.

The chain uses TRBV6-4 and TRBJ1-2, with 9 bases aligning to TRBD1. CDR3 length: 18 amino acids. With 5 bases clipped from V and 4 bases from J, the junction kept 17 bases outside the gene matches. The germline V gene has CDR1 MRHNA and CDR2 SNTAGT. CDR3 protein: CASSTPLTGTGRLYGYTF. For the CDR3, the DNA is TGTGCCAGCAGTACTCCCTTAACCGGGACAGGGCGGCTCTATGGCTACACCTTC.

The chain links TRBV15 to TRBJ1-1, with 8 bases matching TRBD1. The CDR3 length is 16 residues. V was clipped by 6 bases and J by 2 bases; unmatched bases: 11. CDR1 and CDR2 (germline): LNHNV, YYDKDF (reference sequence). The CDR3 loop reads CATRGGTGGTNTEAFF. The CDR3 DNA reads as TGTGCCACCAGAGGGGGAACAGGGGGGACCAACACTGAAGCTTTCTTT.

The rearrangement links TRBV10-1 to TRBJ2-4, with TRBD1 matching over 7 bases. The CDR3 extends over 14 amino acids. CDR1 is WNHNN and CDR2 is SYGVQD in the germline V gene (reference sequence). The CDR3 sequence: CAPTGEKAKNIQYF. CDR3 bases: TGCGCACCCACAGGGGAAAAGGCCAAAAACATTCAGTACTTC.

The sample holds a few counts of this clonotype. The rearrangement joins TRBV28 to TRBJ1-3, with D maybe TRBD1 (5 bases). V shed 6 bases and J shed 2 bases, with 8 bases lying between them. The germline CDR1 and CDR2 sequences are MDHEN and SYDVKM. This CDR3 region has 13 residues. For the CDR3, the DNA is TGTGCCAGCAGACGGGGCGCTGGAAACACCATATATTTT. This encodes CASRRGAGNTIYF. Looking up the rest from reference TRBV28 and TRBJ1-3 gives the full variable domain: DVKVTQSSRYLVKRTGEKVFLECVQDMDHENMFWYRQDPGLGLRLIYFSYDVKMKEKGDIPEGYSVSREKKERFSLILESASTNQTSMYLCASRRGAGNTIYFGEGSWLTVV.

The chain combines TRBV18 with TRBJ1-6, with D perhaps TRBD1 (5 bases). The germline V gene has CDR1 KGHSH and CDR2 LQKENI. The CDR3 is 16 residues long. Trimming pared 3 bases from V and 4 bases from J, leaving 13 bases between. CDR3 in amino acids: CASSPQGYYYNSPLHF. The CDR3, as DNA: TGTGCCAGCTCACCTCAGGGCTACTATTATAATTCACCCCTCCACTTT.

A note on this clonotype: Germline and junction disagree at one end, which may indicate a read error. The V and J genes are TRBV5-1 and TRBJ2-2, with D perhaps TRBD2 (7 bases). The germline gives CDR1 SGHRS, CDR2 YFSETQ. The CDR3 totals 15 residues. The CDR3 sequence is CASRGGGLDTGEPFF. The DNA for the CDR3 is TGTGCCAGCAGAGGGGGGGGCTTGGACACCGGGGAGCCGTTTTTT.

This clonotype showed up many times. The chain couples TRBV3-1 to TRBJ1-2; no clear D. The CDR3 runs to 13 residues. Germline-derived CDR1 and CDR2 are LGHDT and YNNKEL (reference sequence). V dropped 0 bases and J dropped 3 bases, with 5 bases sitting between them. The CDR3 here is CASSQELYYGYTF. CDR3 DNA: TGTGCCAGCAGCCAAGAACTTTACTATGGCTACACCTTC.

In its sample, this clonotype was seen a few times. A much larger clone differs from this one at a single base, so this may be a read error. The rearrangement joins TRBV2 to TRBJ2-3, with D perhaps TRBD1 (5 bases). CDR1 is SNHLY and CDR2 is FYNNEI in the germline V gene. The CDR3 spans 14 residues. The V end was cut by 10 bases, the J end by 3 bases, with 17 bases between. The CDR3 DNA sequence: TGTGCCATCAGGGTAAGCGAAGTAACAGATACGCAGTATTTT. The encoded protein is CAIRVSEVTDTQYF.

A few counts support this clonotype. The V and J genes are TRBV9 and TRBJ1-1; no clear D gene. Looked up from germline, CDR1 is SGDLS and CDR2 is YYNGEE. There are 16 residues in the CDR3. V lost 0 bases and J 7 bases, leaving 19 bases between the germline ends. CDR3 nucleotide sequence: TGTGCCAGCAGCGTAGCGGGCAGCCCTCTGATAAGTGAAGCTTTCTTT. Translated, it gives CASSVAGSPLISEAFF.

This clonotype was observed many times. This chain connects TRBV28 to TRBJ1-1; 10 positions agree with TRBD1. The CDR3 totals 17 residues. Trimming took 5 bases from V and 0 from J; bases not matched to a gene: 9. Germline values: CDR1 MDHEN, CDR2 SYDVKM. CDR3: CASSPGTGATLNTEAFF. CDR3 in DNA: TGTGCCAGCAGTCCGGGGACAGGGGCGACCCTGAACACTGAAGCTTTCTTT.

The CDR3 coding sequence is TGCAGCGTAACTAGTTCGGGAGATACGCAGTATTTT. It specifies CSVTSSGDTQYF. The chain carries TRBV29-1 and TRBJ2-3; possibly TRBD2 for D (5 bases). The ends were cut back, 6 bases at V and 5 bases at J, with 12 bases in the middle. CDR1 SQVTM and CDR2 ANQGSEA come from the germline V gene. This CDR3 spans 12 amino acids.

The V and J genes are TRBV2 and TRBJ2-3; 13 bases fit TRBD2. CDR1 is SNHLY and CDR2 is FYNNEI in the germline V gene. The CDR3 has 17 residues. Trimming took 7 bases from V and 0 from J; bases not matched to a gene: 7. CDR3 sequence (DNA): TGTGCCAGCATGCTACTGGGACTAGCGGGAAGCACAGATACGCAGTATTTT. It encodes CASMLLGLAGSTDTQYF. Filled out from reference TRBV2 and TRBJ2-3, the complete variable domain reads EPEVTQTPSHQVTQMGQEVILRCVPISNHLYFYWYRQILGQKVEFLVSFYNNEISEKSEIFDDQFSVERPDGSNFTLKIRSTKLEDSAMYFCASMLLGLAGSTDTQYFGPGTRLTVL.

This clonotype showed up many times. The chain uses TRBV3-1 and TRBJ2-7; D not certain. The CDR3 is made up of 12 amino acids. Germline CDR1 is LGHDT and CDR2 is YNNKEL (reference sequence). V was cut by 7 bases and J by 7 bases, with 14 bases left in between. CDR3 coding DNA: TGTGCCAGCATCCGGGCAGACCCAGAGCAGTACTTC. Its translation: CASIRADPEQYF.

This clonotype was picked up many times. J is TRBJ2-7 and V is TRBV12-3 or TRBV12-4; D possibly corresponds to TRBD2 (6 bases). This CDR3 spans 15 amino acids. The V end lost 2 bases, the J end lost 3 bases, and 14 bases lay between the germline ends. CDR3 DNA sequence: TGTGCCAGCAGTTTAACCCGACTAGACGACTACGAGCAGTACTTC. Translation: CASSLTRLDDYEQYF.

This clonotype was observed at least ten times. The V call is TRBV3-1, the J call TRBJ2-3, with D perhaps TRBD1 (5 bases). From germline, CDR1 is LGHDT and CDR2 YNNKEL (reference sequence). The CDR3 runs 15 residues. The germline V and J ends were trimmed by 0 bases and 3 bases, with 10 bases remaining between them. The CDR3 region has the DNA TGTGCCAGCAGCCAAGATGGGCAGGGAACAGATACGCAGTATTTT. Its protein product is CASSQDGQGTDTQYF.

At least ten counts were recorded for this clonotype. This sequence joins TRBV13 and TRBJ2-3; D may be TRBD2 (5 bases). The ends were cut back, 5 bases at V and 1 base at J, with 13 bases in the middle. This CDR3 has 15 residues. Germline V gene sequence: CDR1 PRHDT, CDR2 FYEKMQ (reference sequence). The CDR3 coding sequence is TGTGCCAGCAGCCTTAGCGCGTGGGGCACAGATACGCAGTATTTT. Encoded protein: CASSLSAWGTDTQYF.

This clonotype has a handful of counts. The chain links TRBV20-1 to TRBJ2-5; D is perhaps TRBD1 (5 bases). Germline CDR1 is DFQATT and CDR2 is SNEGSKA (reference sequence). The CDR3 runs 12 residues. Trimming removed 6 bases from V and 2 bases from J, with 10 bases in between. CDR3 sequence: CSAGRQQETQYF. The CDR3 region has the DNA TGCAGTGCAGGCAGACAGCAAGAGACCCAGTACTTC.

The chain combines TRBV4-1 with TRBJ1-5; D is unclear. V was pared by 0 bases and J by 3 bases, with 6 bases between. Germline CDR1 reads MGHRA; CDR2 reads YSYEKL. The length of the CDR3 is 14 residues. CDR3 loop: CASSQEENNQPQHF. In DNA form, the CDR3 reads TGCGCCAGCAGCCAAGAAGAGAACAATCAGCCCCAGCATTTT.